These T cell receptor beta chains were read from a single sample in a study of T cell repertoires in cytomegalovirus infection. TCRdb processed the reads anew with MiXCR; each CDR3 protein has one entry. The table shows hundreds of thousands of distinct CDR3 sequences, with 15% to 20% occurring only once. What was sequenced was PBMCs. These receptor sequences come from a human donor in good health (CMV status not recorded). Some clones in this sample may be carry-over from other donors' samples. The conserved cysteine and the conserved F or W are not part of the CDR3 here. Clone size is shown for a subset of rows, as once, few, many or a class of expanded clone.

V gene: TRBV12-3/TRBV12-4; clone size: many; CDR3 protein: ASSPGDRRKDNSPLH
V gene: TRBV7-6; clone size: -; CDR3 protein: ASSSTGAGANEKLF
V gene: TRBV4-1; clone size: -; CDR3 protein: ASSQVYSGRQTIGNQPQH
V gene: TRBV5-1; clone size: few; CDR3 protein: ASSSTGTTEAF
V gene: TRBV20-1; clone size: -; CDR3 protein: SALKGGRLAGDLYNEQF
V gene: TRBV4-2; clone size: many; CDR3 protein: ASSQEVGAGLDYGYT
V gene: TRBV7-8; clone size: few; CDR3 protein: ASSLGQGGLGPQH
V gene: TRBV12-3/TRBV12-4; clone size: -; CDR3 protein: AARAWNTGELF
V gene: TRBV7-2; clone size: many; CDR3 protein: ASSLWQGNEKLF
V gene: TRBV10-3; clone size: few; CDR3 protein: AIRGTGMNTEAF
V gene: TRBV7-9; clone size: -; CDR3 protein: ASSLLGTGPSPLH
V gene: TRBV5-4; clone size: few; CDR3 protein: ASRPLMGQTNYGYT
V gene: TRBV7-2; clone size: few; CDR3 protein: ASSLVRAGGSEQY
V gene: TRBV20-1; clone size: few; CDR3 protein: RAGASGTDTQY
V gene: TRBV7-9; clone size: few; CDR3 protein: ASSPNFGTSGDEQY
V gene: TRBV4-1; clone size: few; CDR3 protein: ASSQGAVSSNQPQH
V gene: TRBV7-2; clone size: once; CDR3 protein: ASSLGSAIQGGYT
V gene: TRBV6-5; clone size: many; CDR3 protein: ASSYSSIRGVLGNTIY
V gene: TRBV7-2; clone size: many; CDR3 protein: ASSPGMTGSEQY
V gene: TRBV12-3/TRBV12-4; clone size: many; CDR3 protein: ASSKGQNYGYT